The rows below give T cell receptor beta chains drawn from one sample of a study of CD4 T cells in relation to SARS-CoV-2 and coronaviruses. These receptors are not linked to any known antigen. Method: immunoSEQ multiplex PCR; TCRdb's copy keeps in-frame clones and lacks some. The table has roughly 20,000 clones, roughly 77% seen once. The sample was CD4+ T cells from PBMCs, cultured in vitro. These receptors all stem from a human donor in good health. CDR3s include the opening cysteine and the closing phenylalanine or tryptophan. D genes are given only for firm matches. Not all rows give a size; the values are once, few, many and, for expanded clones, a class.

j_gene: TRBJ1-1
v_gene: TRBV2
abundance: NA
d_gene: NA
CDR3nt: TGTGCCAGCAGTGAACCTGTGACTGGGAACACTGAAGCTTTCTTT
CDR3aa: CASSEPVTGNTEAFF

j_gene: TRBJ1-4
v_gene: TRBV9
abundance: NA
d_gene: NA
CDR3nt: TGTGCCAGCAGCGTTGGGGTGGGGGGCTATAATGAAAAACTGTTTTTT
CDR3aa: CASSVGVGGYNEKLFF

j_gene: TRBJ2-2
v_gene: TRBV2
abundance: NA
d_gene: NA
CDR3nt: TGTGCCAGCAGTGAAGAGGTCTTTGACGGGGAGCTGTTTTTT
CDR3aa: CASSEEVFDGELFF

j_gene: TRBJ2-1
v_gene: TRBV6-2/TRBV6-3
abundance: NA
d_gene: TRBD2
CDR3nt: TGTGCCAGCAGTTCGGGGGGGGAGACCTTGGGGCAGTTCTTC
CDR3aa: CASSSGGETLGQFF

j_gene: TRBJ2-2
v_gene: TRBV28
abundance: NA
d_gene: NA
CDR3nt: TGTGCCAGTAGGTTTACCGGGGAGCTGTTTTTT
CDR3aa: CASRFTGELFF

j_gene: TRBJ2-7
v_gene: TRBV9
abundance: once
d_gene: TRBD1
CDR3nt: TGTGCCAGCAGCGTAGGCGTACAGGGGGCAAACTACGAGCAGTACTTC
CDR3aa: CASSVGVQGANYEQYF

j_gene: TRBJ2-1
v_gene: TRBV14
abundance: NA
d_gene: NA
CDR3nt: TGTGCCAGCAGCCAATCGGGGGTTGAGCAGTTCTTC
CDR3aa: CASSQSGVEQFF

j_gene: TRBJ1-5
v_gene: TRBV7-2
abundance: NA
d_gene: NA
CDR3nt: TGTGCCAGCAGCCCAAGCGTGTTGAGGGGCGATCAGCCCCAGCATTTT
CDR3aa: CASSPSVLRGDQPQHF

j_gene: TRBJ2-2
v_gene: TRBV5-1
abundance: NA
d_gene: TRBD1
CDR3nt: TGCGCCAGCACCCCGGACGGACAGGCCACCGGGGAGCTGTTTTTT
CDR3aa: CASTPDGQATGELFF

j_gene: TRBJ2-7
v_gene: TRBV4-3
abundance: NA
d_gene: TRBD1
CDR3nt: TGCGCCAGCAGCCAAGAGGCCAGGACAGGGGGCAGCCAGCAGTACTTC
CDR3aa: CASSQEARTGGSQQYF

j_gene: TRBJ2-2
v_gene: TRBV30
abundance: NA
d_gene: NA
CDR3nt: TGTGCCTGGAATCGGGTTACGAACACCGGGGAGCTGTTTTTT
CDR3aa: CAWNRVTNTGELFF

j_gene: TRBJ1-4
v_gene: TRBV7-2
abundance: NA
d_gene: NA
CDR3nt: TGTGCCAGCAGCCCAAGAGGGGCGCGAGAAAAACTGTTTTTT
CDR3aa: CASSPRGAREKLFF

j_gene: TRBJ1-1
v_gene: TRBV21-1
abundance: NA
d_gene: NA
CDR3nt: TGTGCCAGCAGCAAACTCCCAAAGCCACTTGCTTTCTTT
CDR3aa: CASSKLPKPLAFF

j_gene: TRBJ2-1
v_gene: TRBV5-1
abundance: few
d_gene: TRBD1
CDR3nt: TGCGCCAGCAGGCCAACCGGGACAGGGTTAGACAATGAGCAGTTCTTC
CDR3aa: CASRPTGTGLDNEQFF

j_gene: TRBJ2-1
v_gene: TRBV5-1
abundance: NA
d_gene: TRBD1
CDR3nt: TGCGCCAGCAGCTTGGGGGGGACAGTCTCCTACAATGAGCAGTTCTTC
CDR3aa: CASSLGGTVSYNEQFF

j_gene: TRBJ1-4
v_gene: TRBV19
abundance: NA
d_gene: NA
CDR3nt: TGTGCCAGTCGACAGATTAGTAGTGAAAAACTGTTTTTT
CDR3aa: CASRQISSEKLFF

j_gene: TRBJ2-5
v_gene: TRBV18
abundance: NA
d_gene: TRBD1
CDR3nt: TGTGCCAGCTCGAGGCGGACAGGGGGGGAGACCCAGTACTTC
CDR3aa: CASSRRTGGETQYF

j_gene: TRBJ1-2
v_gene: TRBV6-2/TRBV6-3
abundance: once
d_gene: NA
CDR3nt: TGTGCCAGCAGTTACAGGGGCGACAGCTATGGCTACACCTTC
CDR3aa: CASSYRGDSYGYTF

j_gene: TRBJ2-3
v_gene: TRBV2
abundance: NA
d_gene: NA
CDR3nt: TGTGCCAGCAGTGATGGGCGGTTAGATACGCAGTATTTT
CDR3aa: CASSDGRLDTQYF

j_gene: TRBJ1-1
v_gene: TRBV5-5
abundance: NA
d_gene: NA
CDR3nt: TGTGCCAGCAGCTTGGTGGACCAGGGGCGTGACACTGAAGCTTTCTTT
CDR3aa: CASSLVDQGRDTEAFF

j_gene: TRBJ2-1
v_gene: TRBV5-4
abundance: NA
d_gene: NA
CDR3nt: TGTGCCAGCAGCCCCAGGGGCGGGAGCTCCTACAATGAGCAGTTCTTC
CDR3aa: CASSPRGGSSYNEQFF

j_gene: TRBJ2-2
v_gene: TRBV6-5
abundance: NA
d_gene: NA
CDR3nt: TGTGCCAGCAGTTACGGTGGTCGGGAGCTGTTTTTT
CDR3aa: CASSYGGRELFF

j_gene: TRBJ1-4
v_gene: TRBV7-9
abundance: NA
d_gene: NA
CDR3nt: TGTGCCAGCAGCGGAAAGTTTGGGCGGGAAACTAATGAAAAACTGTTTTTT
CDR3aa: CASSGKFGRETNEKLFF

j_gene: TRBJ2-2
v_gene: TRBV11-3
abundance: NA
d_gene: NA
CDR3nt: TGTGCCAGCAGCTTAGGACAGCCTTCCACCGGGGAGCTGTTTTTT
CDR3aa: CASSLGQPSTGELFF

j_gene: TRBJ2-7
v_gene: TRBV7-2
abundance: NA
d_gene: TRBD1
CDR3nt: TGTGCCAGCAGCTTGGGACAGGGGTACTACGAGCAGTACTTC
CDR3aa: CASSLGQGYYEQYF

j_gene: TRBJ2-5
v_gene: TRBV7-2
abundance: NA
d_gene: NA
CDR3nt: TGTGCCAGCAGCTTAGGGCCGGGCGCTACCCAAGAGACCCAGTACTTC
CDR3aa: CASSLGPGATQETQYF

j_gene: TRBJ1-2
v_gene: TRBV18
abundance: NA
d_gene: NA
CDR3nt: TGTGCCAGCTCACCGTCGGAAACACCTAACTATGGCTACACCTTC
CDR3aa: CASSPSETPNYGYTF

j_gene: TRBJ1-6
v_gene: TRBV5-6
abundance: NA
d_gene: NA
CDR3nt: TGTGCCAGCAGCTTGGGCCAAAGTAATTCACCCCTCCACTTT
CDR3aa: CASSLGQSNSPLHF